These T cell receptor beta chains were read from a single sample in a study of T cell responses to AZD1222 COVID-19 vaccine. Libraries were prepared by immunoSEQ multiplex PCR; TCRdb keeps only in-frame clonotypes and omits some of them. Here the sample spans 83,000 or so clones, around nine tenths being singletons. This specimen was peripheral blood, taken on day 0 of MenACWY control vaccination. These receptors were taken from an adult in good health. CDR3s include the opening cysteine and the closing phenylalanine or tryptophan. A D gene is named only where the DNA matches it firmly. Clone size is given for some rows only: seen once, a few or many times, or a class if the clone is expanded.

j_call,v_call,d_call,clone_size,cdr3_nt,cdr3_aa
TRBJ1-2,TRBV15,NA,NA,TGTGCCACCAGCAGAGGTATCGGACAGAACTATGGCTACACCTTC,CATSRGIGQNYGYTF
TRBJ2-1,TRBV28,TRBD1,NA,TGTGCCAGCAGTTGGGGGGACAGGGACCCTCCTAATGAGCAGTTCTTC,CASSWGDRDPPNEQFF
TRBJ2-2,TRBV27,TRBD2,once,TGTGCCAGCAAGCATTATACTAGCGCCACGAACACCGGGGAGCTGTTTTTT,CASKHYTSATNTGELFF
TRBJ2-7,TRBV6-5,NA,NA,TGTGCCAGCAGCCACATACTACGACAGGTCTACGAGCAGTACTTC,CASSHILRQVYEQYF
TRBJ2-1,TRBV19,TRBD2,NA,TGTGCCAGTAGCTCTCTAGCGGGAGGGCCCCATGAGCAGTTCTTC,CASSSLAGGPHEQFF
TRBJ1-4,TRBV18,TRBD1,NA,TGTGCCAGCACGGGACAGGGCGGAGCTAATGAAAAACTGTTTTTT,CASTGQGGANEKLFF
TRBJ1-1,TRBV19,NA,once,TGTGCCAGTAGTATTTTCAGGGTGAACACTGAAGCTTTCTTT,CASSIFRVNTEAFF
TRBJ2-7,TRBV29-1,NA,once,TGCAGCTCCCTCCTCGAGGGTGAGCAGTACTTC,CSSLLEGEQYF
TRBJ1-4,TRBV12-3/TRBV12-4,NA,NA,TGTGCCAGCAGTCTTGCCCCGGTTGAAAAACTGTTTTTT,CASSLAPVEKLFF
TRBJ1-1,TRBV7-3,NA,NA,TGTGCCAGCAGCTGGCTAGGTAACACTGAAGCTTTCTTT,CASSWLGNTEAFF
TRBJ1-1,TRBV11-2,TRBD1,NA,TGTGCCAGCAGCTTAGGACAGGGCACCACTGAAGCTTTCTTT,CASSLGQGTTEAFF
TRBJ1-5,TRBV12-3/TRBV12-4,NA,NA,TGTGCCAGCAGTTTAAGTCAGCCCCAGCATTTT,CASSLSQPQHF
TRBJ2-4,TRBV5-4,TRBD1,NA,TGTGCCAGCAGCCCGGACAGGGGGTTGGTCAAAAACATTCAGTACTTC,CASSPDRGLVKNIQYF
TRBJ2-7,TRBV6-2/TRBV6-3,TRBD2,NA,TGTGCCAGCAGTGTGCCGGGACTAGCGGCCTACGAGCAGTACTTC,CASSVPGLAAYEQYF